Presented here are 23 T cell receptor beta chains from one specimen sequenced in a study of technical replicates of blood from several donors. Data came from immunoSEQ multiplex PCR; TCRdb stores just in-frame clones and leaves some out. This table holds over 60,000 clones, about nine tenths found once. The sequenced sample was PBMCs. The receptors shown here come from a human donor in good health. Some clones in this sample may be carry-over from other donors' samples.

The chain recombines TRBV29-1 with TRBJ1-2; no clear D gene. The CDR3 runs 14 residues. Trimming stripped 0 bases from V and 4 bases from J, with 12 bases between. CDR1 is SQVTM, CDR2 ANQGSEA, per germline. The CDR3: CSVEEAGSLYGYTF. DNA of the CDR3: TGCAGCGTTGAAGAAGCAGGTTCCCTCTATGGCTACACCTTC. The entire variable domain, with the rest obtained from reference TRBV29-1 and TRBJ1-2, is as follows: SAVISQKPSRDICQRGTSLTIQCQVDSQVTMMFWYRQQPGQSLTLIATANQGSEATYESGFVIDKFPISRPNLTFSTLTVSNMSPEDSSIYLCSVEEAGSLYGYTFGSGTRLTVV.

The gene calls are TRBV7-9 and TRBJ2-7, with D tentatively TRBD1 (5 bases). Germline values: CDR1 SEHNR, CDR2 FQNEAQ (reference sequence). The V end was cut by 1 base, the J end by 8 bases, with 24 bases between. The CDR3 covers 17 residues. The DNA for the CDR3 is TGTGCCAGCAGCTTAGATTTAGGCCCCCCAAAGCAGGGAAAGCAGTACTTC. This gives the protein CASSLDLGPPKQGKQYF.

The chain has TRBV5-4 and TRBJ1-4, with D possibly matching TRBD1 (6 bases). Trimming removed 4 bases at V and 6 bases at J, with 22 bases between. The CDR3 sequence is 17 residues long. Germline assignment: CDR1 SGHNT and CDR2 YYREEE (reference sequence). In DNA form, the CDR3 reads TGTGCCAGCAGCACTTCTGGGGGGGCACGAAGGGATGAAAAACTGTTTTTT. It specifies CASSTSGGARRDEKLFF.

This chain uses TRBV5-1 with TRBJ1-2; no clear D gene. The V gene lost 2 bases and the J gene lost 7 bases, with 18 bases spanning the gap. Germline V gene data show CDR1 as SGHRS and CDR2 as YFSETQ. This CDR3 spans 15 amino acids. CDR3 loop: CASSFSVGASSGYTF. In nucleotides, the CDR3 is TGCGCCAGCAGCTTTAGCGTGGGCGCGTCGTCTGGCTACACCTTC.

The J gene is TRBJ2-5, the V gene TRBV7-2; 11 nucleotides line up with TRBD2. CDR1 and CDR2 from the germline V gene are SGHTA and FQGNSA. Trimming at V came to 0 bases and at J to 4 bases, leaving 10 bases not matched to a gene. The CDR3 extends over 18 amino acids. The CDR3 protein is CASSLAGLAGGPGETQYF. The DNA for the CDR3 is TGTGCCAGCAGCTTAGCCGGTTTAGCGGGAGGGCCTGGAGAGACCCAGTACTTC. The full variable domain, in which reference TRBV7-2 and TRBJ2-5 provide the parts outside the CDR3, is GAGVSQSPSNKVTEKGKDVELRCDPISGHTALYWYRQSLGQGLEFLIYFQGNSAPDKSGLPSDRFSAERTGGSVSTLTIQRTQQEDSAVYLCASSLAGLAGGPGETQYFGPGTRLLVL.

This chain links TRBV7-2 with TRBJ2-5, with 10 bases identical to TRBD2. The germline CDR1 and CDR2 sequences are SGHTA and FQGNSA. The CDR3 has 14 amino acids. V was pared by 6 bases and J by 4 bases, with 5 bases of the junction left unmatched. The CDR3 loop reads CASSRLAGRETQYF. CDR3 DNA: TGTGCCAGCAGTAGACTAGCGGGTAGAGAGACCCAGTACTTC.

The gene calls are TRBV4-3 and TRBJ1-4, with D maybe TRBD1 (6 bases). The CDR3 runs 16 residues. V lost 0 bases and J lost 8, with 16 bases in between. From germline, CDR1 is LGHNA and CDR2 YSLEER. CDR3 sequence (DNA): TGCGCCAGCAGCCAAGAGGGCGGGGGGCGAGGGGAAAAACTGTTTTTT. Its translation is CASSQEGGGRGEKLFF.

The sample holds a few counts of this clone. This sequence joins TRBV7-8 and TRBJ2-2; D is unresolved. The CDR3 consists of 16 residues. The germline V and J ends were trimmed by 7 bases and 3 bases, with 18 bases remaining between them. The germline V gene encodes CDR1 SGHVS and CDR2 FQNEAQ. CDR3 coding DNA: TGTGCCAGCAAACCCCCGATCAGGTTTGACACCGGGGAGCTGTTTTTT. Translated: CASKPPIRFDTGELFF.

This chain connects TRBV5-6 to TRBJ1-5, with D possibly matching TRBD1 (5 bases). Germline CDR1 SGHDT, CDR2 YYEEEE. This CDR3 has 14 residues. V shed 2 bases and J shed 7 bases, with 13 bases lying between them. CDR3 coding DNA: TGTGCCAGCAGCTTAAGACAGTCCCTCCAGCCCCAGCATTTT. Translation gives CASSLRQSLQPQHF.

V usage is TRBV30 and J usage is TRBJ1-2; TRBD1 matches 7 bases. Trimming took 2 bases from V and 5 from J; bases not matched to a gene: 8. Germline lookup yields CDR1 GTSNPN and CDR2 SVGIG (reference sequence). The CDR3 extends over 14 amino acids. The CDR3 loop reads CAWSLHGTVYGYTF. The DNA of the CDR3 is TGTGCCTGGAGTTTACACGGGACAGTATATGGCTACACCTTC.

The V and J genes are TRBV5-1 and TRBJ1-4, with TRBD1 identical over 7 bases. The CDR3 is made up of 13 amino acids. With V trimmed by 5 bases and J by 7 bases, 5 bases remained unmatched. Germline V gene lookup returns CDR1 SGHRS and CDR2 YFSETQ. The DNA of the CDR3 is TGCGCCAGCAGTTTAGGACAGGCTGAAAAACTGTTTTTT. Translating gives CASSLGQAEKLFF.

The chain joins TRBV18 to TRBJ2-3, with D perhaps matching TRBD2 (5 bases). V was shortened by 1 base and J by 2 bases, with 10 bases between the two germline ends. Germline CDR1 reads KGHSH; CDR2 reads LQKENI. The CDR3 is 15 residues long. Here the CDR3 DNA reads TGTGCCAGCTCACCACTGGCAGACTACACAGATACGCAGTATTTT. This encodes CASSPLADYTDTQYF.

This chain joins TRBV9 and TRBJ1-4, with D unclear. The CDR3 runs 16 residues. V was trimmed by 3 bases and J by 3 bases, leaving 15 bases between them. Germline V CDR1 and CDR2: SGDLS, YYNGEE. The CDR3 sequence is CASSGGAPQANEKLFF. DNA for the CDR3: TGTGCCAGCAGCGGAGGAGCGCCCCAAGCTAATGAAAAACTGTTTTTT.

The chain recombines TRBV11-2 with TRBJ1-2, with 10 bases that match TRBD1. V trimming: 5 bases; J trimming: 7 bases; junction bases outside the gene matches: 10. There are 15 residues in the CDR3. In germline, CDR1 is SGHAT, CDR2 FQNNGV. CDR3: CASSRQGAGVGGYTF. CDR3 in DNA: TGTGCCAGCAGCAGACAGGGGGCCGGGGTCGGTGGCTACACCTTC.

V and J are TRBV30 and TRBJ2-7, with 7 bases that match TRBD1. Losses at the gene ends were 2 bases for V and 5 bases for J; bases not matched to a gene: 6. The CDR3 is made up of 13 amino acids. Germline V gene sequence: CDR1 GTSNPN, CDR2 SVGIG (reference sequence). The CDR3 spells CAWSRQGVNEQYF. The DNA for the CDR3 is TGTGCCTGGAGTCGGCAGGGGGTTAACGAGCAGTACTTC.

The V call is TRBV11-1, the J call TRBJ1-1; D call uncertain. The V end was cut by 5 bases, the J end by 3 bases, with 10 bases between. Germline CDR1 and CDR2: SGHAT and FQDESV (reference sequence). The CDR3 is 13 residues long. CDR3 sequence reads: CASSRSGDTEAFF. CDR3 bases: TGTGCCAGCAGCAGAAGCGGGGACACTGAAGCTTTCTTT.

The chain uses TRBV9 and TRBJ2-7; 10 bases line up with TRBD1. V trimming: 1 base; J trimming: 2 bases; junction bases outside the gene matches: 6. Per the germline V gene, CDR1 is SGDLS and CDR2 is YYNGEE. The CDR3 totals 16 residues. CDR3 coding DNA: TGTGCCAGCAGCGTATTAGGGACAGGGGATACCTACGAGCAGTACTTC. Amino acid sequence: CASSVLGTGDTYEQYF.

The chain recombines TRBV5-4 with TRBJ2-7; tentative D call: TRBD1 (6 bases). The ends were cut back, 0 bases at V and 6 bases at J, with 10 bases in the middle. CDR1 and CDR2 from the germline V gene are SGHNT and YYREEE (reference sequence). This CDR3 has 13 residues. The DNA of the CDR3 is TGTGCCAGCAGCTTGGGTACAGGGCGCGAGCAGTACTTC. This encodes CASSLGTGREQYF.

This clone was seen only once. The chain carries TRBV6-5 and TRBJ1-2; D gene uncertain. Trimming cost V 2 bases and J 1 base, with 11 bases left between them. The CDR3 has 15 amino acids. Looked up from germline, CDR1 is MNHEY and CDR2 is SVGAGI. This CDR3 is CASSYRTHSNYGYTF. Here the CDR3 DNA reads TGTGCCAGCAGTTACCGAACCCACAGTAACTATGGCTACACCTTC.

The chain couples TRBV11-3 to TRBJ1-5, with no clear D. CDR3 length equals 17 residues. Germline V gives CDR1 SGHNT, CDR2 YENEEA. Trimming cost V 0 bases and J 5 bases, with 17 bases left between them. The CDR3 spells CASSLDQQGRVHQPQHF. The CDR3 coding sequence is TGTGCCAGCAGCTTAGATCAGCAAGGGCGGGTTCATCAGCCCCAGCATTTT.

The DNA of the CDR3 is TGTGCCAGCAGCCCGTGGACAGGGGGAACGGGGGAGCAGTACTTC. The encoded protein is CASSPWTGGTGEQYF. The gene calls are TRBV9 and TRBJ2-7, with 10 positions matching TRBD1. From germline, CDR1 is SGDLS and CDR2 YYNGEE. V gave up 4 bases and J gave up 7 bases; unmatched junction bases: 11. The CDR3 loop spans 15 amino acids.

The chain joins TRBV18 to TRBJ2-7; D is undetermined. The CDR3 loop spans 14 amino acids. The germline CDR1 and CDR2 sequences are KGHSH and LQKENI. V gave up 5 bases and J gave up 6 bases, with 17 bases separating them. CDR3 loop: CASSAPGSSPEQYF. CDR3 DNA sequence: TGTGCCAGCTCAGCGCCCGGGTCCTCCCCCGAGCAGTACTTC.

This chain links TRBV30 with TRBJ2-1; D is undetermined. V lost 0 bases and J 9 bases, leaving 12 bases between the germline ends. This CDR3 is built from 13 residues. Germline CDR1 GTSNPN, CDR2 SVGIG (reference sequence). The CDR3: CAWSVLIRGEQFF. The CDR3 region has the DNA TGTGCCTGGAGTGTTTTGATTAGAGGTGAGCAGTTCTTC.